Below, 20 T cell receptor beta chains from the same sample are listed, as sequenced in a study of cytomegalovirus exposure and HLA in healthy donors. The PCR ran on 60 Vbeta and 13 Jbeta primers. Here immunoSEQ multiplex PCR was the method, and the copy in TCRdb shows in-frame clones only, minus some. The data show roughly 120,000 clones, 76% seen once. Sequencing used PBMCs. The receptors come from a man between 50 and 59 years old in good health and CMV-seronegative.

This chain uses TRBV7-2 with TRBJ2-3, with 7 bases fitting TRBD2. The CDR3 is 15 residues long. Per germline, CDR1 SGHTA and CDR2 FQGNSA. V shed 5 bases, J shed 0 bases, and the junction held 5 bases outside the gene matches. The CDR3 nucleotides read TGTGCCAGCAGCATTAACGGGGGGAGCACAGATACGCAGTATTTT. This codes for CASSINGGSTDTQYF.

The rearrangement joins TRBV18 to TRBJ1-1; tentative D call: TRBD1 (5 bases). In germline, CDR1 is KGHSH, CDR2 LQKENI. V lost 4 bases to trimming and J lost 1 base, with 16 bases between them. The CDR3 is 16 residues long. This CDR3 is CASSLNGRGTNTEAFF. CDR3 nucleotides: TGTGCCAGCTCACTCAACGGGAGGGGAACGAACACTGAAGCTTTCTTT.

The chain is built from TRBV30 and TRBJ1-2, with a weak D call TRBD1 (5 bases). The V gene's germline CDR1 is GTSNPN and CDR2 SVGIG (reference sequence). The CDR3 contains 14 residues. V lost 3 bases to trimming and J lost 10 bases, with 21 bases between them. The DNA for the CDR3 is TGTGCCTGGAGGCCCGGGGGTTCCGGGTGGGACTACACCTTC. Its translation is CAWRPGGSGWDYTF.

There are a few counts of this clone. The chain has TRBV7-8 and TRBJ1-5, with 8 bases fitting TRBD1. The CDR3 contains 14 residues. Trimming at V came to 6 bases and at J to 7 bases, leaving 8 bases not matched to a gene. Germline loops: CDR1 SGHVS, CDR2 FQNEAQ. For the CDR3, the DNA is TGTGCCAGCAGACCCGGACAGGGAGGGCAGCCCCAGCATTTT. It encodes CASRPGQGGQPQHF.

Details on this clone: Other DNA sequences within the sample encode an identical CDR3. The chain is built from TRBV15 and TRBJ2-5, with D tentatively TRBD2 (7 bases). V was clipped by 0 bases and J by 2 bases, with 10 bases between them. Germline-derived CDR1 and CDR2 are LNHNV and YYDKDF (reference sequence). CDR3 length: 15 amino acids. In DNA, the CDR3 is TGTGCCACCAGCAGAGATAGGGGGGGACAAGAGACCCAGTACTTC. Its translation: CATSRDRGGQETQYF.

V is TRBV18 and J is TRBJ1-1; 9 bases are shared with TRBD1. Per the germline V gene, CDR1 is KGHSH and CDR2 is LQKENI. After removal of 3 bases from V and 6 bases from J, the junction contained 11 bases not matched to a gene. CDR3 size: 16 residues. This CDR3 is CASSPTTGTGHSEAFF. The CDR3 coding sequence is TGTGCCAGCTCACCTACAACCGGGACAGGGCATTCTGAAGCTTTCTTT.

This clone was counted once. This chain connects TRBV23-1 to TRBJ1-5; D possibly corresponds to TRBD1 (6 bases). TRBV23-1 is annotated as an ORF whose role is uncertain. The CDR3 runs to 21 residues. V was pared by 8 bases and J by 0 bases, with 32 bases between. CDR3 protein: CASLSGDTPGTQDISNQPQHF. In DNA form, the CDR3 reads TGCGCCAGCCTGTCAGGAGACACCCCCGGGACACAAGATATTAGCAATCAGCCCCAGCATTTT.

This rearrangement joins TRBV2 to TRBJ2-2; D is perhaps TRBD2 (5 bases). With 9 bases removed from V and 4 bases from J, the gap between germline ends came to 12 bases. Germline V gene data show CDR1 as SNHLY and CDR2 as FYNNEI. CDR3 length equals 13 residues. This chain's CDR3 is CASGGRITGELFF. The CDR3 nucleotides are TGTGCCAGTGGAGGTCGGATCACCGGGGAGCTGTTTTTT.

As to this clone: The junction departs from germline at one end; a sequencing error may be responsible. The CDR3 DNA is TGTGCCGGCAGTCAGGACAGGGGCTCCTACAATGAGCAGTTCTTC. Translated: CAGSQDRGSYNEQFF. This chain joins TRBV7-3 and TRBJ2-1; 9 bases line up with TRBD1. Looked up from germline, CDR1 is SGHTA and CDR2 is FQGTGA. There are 15 residues in the CDR3.

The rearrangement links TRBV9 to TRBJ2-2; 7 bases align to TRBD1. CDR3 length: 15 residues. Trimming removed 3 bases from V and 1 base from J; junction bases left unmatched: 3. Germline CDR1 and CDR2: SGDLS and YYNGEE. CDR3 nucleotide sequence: TGTGCCAGCAGCGCTAGGACAGGGAACACCGGGGAGCTGTTTTTT. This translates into CASSARTGNTGELFF. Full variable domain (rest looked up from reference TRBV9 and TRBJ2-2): DSGVTQTPKHLITATGQRVTLRCSPRSGDLSVYWYQQSLDQGLQFLIQYYNGEERAKGNILERFSAQQFPDLHSELNLSSLELGDSALYFCASSARTGNTGELFFGEGSRLTVL.

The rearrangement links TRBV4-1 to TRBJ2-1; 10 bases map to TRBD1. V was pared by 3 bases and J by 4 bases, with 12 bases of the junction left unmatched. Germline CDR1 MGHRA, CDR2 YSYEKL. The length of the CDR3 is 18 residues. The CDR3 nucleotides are TGCGCCAGCAGCCACCCCAACTGGGACAGGGGCTTATACAATGAGCAGTTCTTC. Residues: CASSHPNWDRGLYNEQFF.

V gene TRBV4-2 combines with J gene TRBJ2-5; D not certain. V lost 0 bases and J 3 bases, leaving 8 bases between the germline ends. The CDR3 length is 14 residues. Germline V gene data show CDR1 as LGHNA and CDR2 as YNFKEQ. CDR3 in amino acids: CASSQDLSEETQYF. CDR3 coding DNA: TGTGCCAGCAGCCAAGATCTATCGGAAGAGACCCAGTACTTC.

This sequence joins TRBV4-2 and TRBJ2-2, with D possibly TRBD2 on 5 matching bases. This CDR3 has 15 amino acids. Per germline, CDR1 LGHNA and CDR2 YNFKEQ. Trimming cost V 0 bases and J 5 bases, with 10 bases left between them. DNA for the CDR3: TGTGCCAGCAGCCAAGAATCTAGCACGACCGGGGAGCTGTTTTTT. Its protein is CASSQESSTTGELFF.

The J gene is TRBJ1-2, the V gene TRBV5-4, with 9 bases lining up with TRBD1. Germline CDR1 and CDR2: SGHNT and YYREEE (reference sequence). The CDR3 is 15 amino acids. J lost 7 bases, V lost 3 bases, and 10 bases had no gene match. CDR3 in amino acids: CASSYSGTGTVGYTF. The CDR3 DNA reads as TGTGCCAGCAGCTACTCCGGGACAGGGACGGTTGGCTACACCTTC.

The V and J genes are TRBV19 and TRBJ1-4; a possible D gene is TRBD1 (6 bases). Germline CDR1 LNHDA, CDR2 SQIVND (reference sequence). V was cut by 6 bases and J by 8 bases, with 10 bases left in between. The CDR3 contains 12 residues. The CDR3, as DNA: TGTGCCAGTAGACAGGGTATCGAAAAACTGTTTTTT. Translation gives CASRQGIEKLFF.

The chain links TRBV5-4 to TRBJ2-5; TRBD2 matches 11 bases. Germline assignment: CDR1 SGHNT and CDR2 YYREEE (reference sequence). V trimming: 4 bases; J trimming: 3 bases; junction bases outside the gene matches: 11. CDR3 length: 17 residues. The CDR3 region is CASSPIPSGLAEETQYF. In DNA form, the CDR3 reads TGTGCCAGCAGCCCAATACCGTCGGGACTAGCGGAAGAGACCCAGTACTTC. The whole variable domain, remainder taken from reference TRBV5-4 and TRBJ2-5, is ETGVTQSPTHLIKTRGQQVTLRCSSQSGHNTVSWYQQALGQGPQFIFQYYREEENGRGNFPPRFSGLQFPNYSSELNVNALELDDSALYLCASSPIPSGLAEETQYFGPGTRLLVL.

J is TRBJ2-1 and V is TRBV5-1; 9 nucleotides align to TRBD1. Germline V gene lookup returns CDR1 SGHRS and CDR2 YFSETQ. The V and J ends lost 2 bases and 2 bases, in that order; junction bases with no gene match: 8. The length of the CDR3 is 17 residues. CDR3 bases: TGCGCCAGCAGCTTTACCTACAGGGGGCTAGCCTACAATGAGCAGTTCTTC. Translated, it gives CASSFTYRGLAYNEQFF.

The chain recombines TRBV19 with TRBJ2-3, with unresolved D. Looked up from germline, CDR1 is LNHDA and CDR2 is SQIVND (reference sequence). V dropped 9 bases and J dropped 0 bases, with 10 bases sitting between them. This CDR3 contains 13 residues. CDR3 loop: CASSATSTDTQYF. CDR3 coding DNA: TGTGCCAGCTCTGCCACTAGCACAGATACGCAGTATTTT.

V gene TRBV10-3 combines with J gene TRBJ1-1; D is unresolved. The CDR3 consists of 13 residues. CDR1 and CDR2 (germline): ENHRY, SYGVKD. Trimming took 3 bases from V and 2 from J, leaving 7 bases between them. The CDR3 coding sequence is TGTGCCATCAGTGAACCAGGCAACACTGAAGCTTTCTTT. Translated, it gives CAISEPGNTEAFF.

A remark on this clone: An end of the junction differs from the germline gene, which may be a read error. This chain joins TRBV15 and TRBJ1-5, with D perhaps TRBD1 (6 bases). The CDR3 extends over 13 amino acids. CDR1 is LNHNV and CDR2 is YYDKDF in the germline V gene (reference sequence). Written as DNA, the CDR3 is TGTGCCACCAGCGTCCAGGGACATCAGCTCCAGCATTTT. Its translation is CATSVQGHQLQHF.